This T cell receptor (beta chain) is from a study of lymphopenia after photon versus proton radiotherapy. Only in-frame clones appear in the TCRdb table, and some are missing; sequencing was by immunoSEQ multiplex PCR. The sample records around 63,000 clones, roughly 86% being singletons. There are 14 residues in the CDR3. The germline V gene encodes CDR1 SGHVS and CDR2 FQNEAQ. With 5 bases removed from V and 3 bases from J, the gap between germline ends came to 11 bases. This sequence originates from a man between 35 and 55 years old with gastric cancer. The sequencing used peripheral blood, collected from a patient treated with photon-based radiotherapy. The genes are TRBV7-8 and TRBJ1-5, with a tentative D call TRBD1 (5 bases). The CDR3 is CASSLGGINQPQHF. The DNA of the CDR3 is TGTGCCAGCAGCCTCGGGGGGATCAATCAGCCCCAGCATTTT.